These 29 T cell receptor beta chains were sequenced from one sample in a study of tumor-infiltrating lymphocytes in primary liver carcinoma. For each extraction, RNA and DNA were obtained together from about 19-30 mg of unsorted bulk tissue. The authors made TCR beta cDNA from 400 to 550 ng total RNA with a constant-region primer. For TCR beta, libraries were produced by three nested multiplex PCR rounds using slightly modified ARM-PCR. PCR rounds one and two used TRBV1-TRBV30 forward primers with a C-beta reverse primer for around 11 cycles each. Using its own MiXCR run on the multiplex PCR reads, TCRdb lists one record per CDR3 protein. The sample records over 45,000 distinct CDR3 sequences, roughly 70% being singletons. What was sequenced was liver tumor tissue from sampling region 5. The subset: tumor region T5, tumor centre. The receptor source for this set is a man aged 40-50 years with primary liver carcinoma and hepatitis B virus infection.

This clonotype was counted once. This may arise from a read error, as a much more abundant clone is one base away. The rearrangement joins TRBV24-1 to TRBJ2-1, with a tentative D call TRBD1 (6 bases). The germline V gene encodes CDR1 KGHDR and CDR2 SFDVKD. The CDR3 contains 13 residues. Trimming removed 5 bases at V and 11 bases at J, with 15 bases between. The CDR3 reads CATSGKDRRKQFF. CDR3 coding DNA: TGTGCCACCAGTGGTAAGGACAGAAGGAAGCAGTTCTTC.

This clonotype was seen ten or more times. V is TRBV12-3 or TRBV12-4 and J is TRBJ2-2; 7 bases are shared with TRBD2. V shed 7 bases, J shed 5 bases, and the junction held 7 bases outside the gene matches. The CDR3 runs to 14 residues. DNA of the CDR3: TGTGCCAGCATCTTGTCCGGGGGGACCGGGGAGCTGTTTTTT. Its translation is CASILSGGTGELFF.

V and J are TRBV6-1 and TRBJ1-2, with D perhaps TRBD1 (5 bases). The CDR3 is 14 amino acids. V lost 11 bases and J 6 bases, leaving 22 bases between the germline ends. Germline-derived CDR1 and CDR2 are MNHNS and SASEGT. CDR3 in DNA: TGTGCCGCTCTCATGACAGTGGTGGACAATGGCTACACCTTC. It codes for CAALMTVVDNGYTF.

This chain joins TRBV11-2 and TRBJ2-3, with TRBD2 matching 9 bases. The CDR3 spans 15 residues. Per the germline V gene, CDR1 is SGHAT and CDR2 is FQNNGV. DNA for the CDR3: TGTGTCAACAGCGATAGCGGGAGATTTACAGATACGCAGTATTTT. It encodes CVNSDSGRFTDTQYF.

This clonotype occurred many times. The genes are TRBV5-6 and TRBJ2-2, with 8 nucleotides matching TRBD1. The CDR3 length is 16 residues. The V segment lost 4 bases and the J segment 7 bases; nucleotides outside the gene matches: 12. CDR1 and CDR2 from the germline V gene are SGHDT and YYEEEE. CDR3 loop: CASSLELQGAVGELFF. CDR3 coding DNA: TGTGCCAGCAGCCTGGAGCTGCAGGGGGCCGTCGGGGAGCTGTTTTTT.

This clonotype was seen only once. The chain joins TRBV28 to TRBJ2-2, with D uncertain. The CDR3 is 13 amino acids. Per the germline V gene, CDR1 is MDHEN and CDR2 is SYDVKM. The V and J ends lost 9 bases and 0 bases respectively, with 8 bases between them. CDR3 loop: CARVGANTGELFF. CDR3 in DNA: TGTGCCAGGGTGGGTGCGAACACCGGGGAGCTGTTTTTT. The full variable domain, rest sourced from reference TRBV28 and TRBJ2-2, is DVKVTQSSRYLVKRTGEKVFLECVQDMDHENMFWYRQDPGLGLRLIYFSYDVKMKEKGDIPEGYSVSREKKERFSLILESASTNQTSMYLCARVGANTGELFFGEGSRLTVL.

This clonotype was detected only a few times. The chain carries TRBV28 and TRBJ1-3; D is perhaps TRBD1 (5 bases). CDR3 length: 16 amino acids. Germline assignment: CDR1 MDHEN and CDR2 SYDVKM. V was trimmed by 6 bases and J by 0 bases, leaving 15 bases between them. The CDR3 region has the DNA TGTGCCAGCAGCTCCCCGGGGCAGGTCTCTGGAAACACCATATATTTT. This translates into CASSSPGQVSGNTIYF.

As for this clonotype: This likely comes from a read error, as the CDR3 has no conserved phenylalanine or tryptophan at its end. The V and J genes are TRBV5-4 and TRBJ2-3, with 9 bases aligning to TRBD2. The CDR3 has 15 amino acids. Germline CDR1 reads SGHNT; CDR2 reads YYREEE (reference sequence). The V segment lost 7 bases and the J segment 4 bases; nucleotides outside the gene matches: 10. In DNA, the CDR3 is TGTGCCAGCGGCCTTAGCGGGAGTTATGCAGATACGCAGTATTTA. It specifies CASGLSGSYADTQYL.

To note about this clonotype: This sequence may be a read error, since a much larger clone differs from it by one base. The V call is TRBV24-1, the J call TRBJ2-1, with D possibly called TRBD1 or TRBD2 (5 bases each). This CDR3 has 13 residues. The V gene lost 8 bases and the J gene lost 0 bases, with 7 bases spanning the gap. Germline V gene lookup returns CDR1 KGHDR and CDR2 SFDVKD. The CDR3 region is CATNGGSYNEQFF. The CDR3 bases are TGTGCCACCAATGGGGGCTCCTACAATGAGCAGTTCTTC.

For the CDR3, the DNA is TGTGCCAGCAGCAAGACAGGCTACGAGCAGTACGTA. The encoded protein is CASSKTGYEQYV. V and J are TRBV12-3 or TRBV12-4 and TRBJ2-7, with D possibly being TRBD1 (6 bases). CDR3 length: 12 residues.

The rearrangement joins TRBV5-5 to TRBJ2-3; TRBD2 is a possible D gene (6 bases). The CDR3 spans 19 residues. The germline V gene has CDR1 SGHKS and CDR2 YYEKEE (reference sequence). V lost 5 bases, J lost 8 bases, and 33 bases lay in between. CDR3 coding DNA: TGTGCCAGCAGGTGGCTCCCCGCTGAACCGGGACTCCCCTTGGGTACGCAGTATTTT. Residues: CASRWLPAEPGLPLGTQYF.

This clonotype was picked up one time. A much larger clone sits a single nucleotide away, making a read error possible. The chain carries TRBV24-1 and TRBJ2-2; 7 bases match TRBD1. There are 17 residues in the CDR3. Germline values: CDR1 KGHDR, CDR2 SFDVKD. Trimming took 3 bases from V and 8 from J; bases not matched to a gene: 14. The CDR3 nucleotides read TGTGCCACCAGTGATACCCCCGGGAACAGGGGAGAAGGGGAGCTGTTTTTT. The encoded protein is CATSDTPGNRGEGELFF.

The chain carries TRBV29-1 and TRBJ2-3; D gene ambiguous. The V and J ends lost 1 base and 12 bases respectively, with 20 bases between them. CDR3 length: 14 residues. Germline V gives CDR1 SQVTM, CDR2 ANQGSEA. CDR3 amino acids: CSVEANSGTDKQYF. CDR3 bases: TGCAGCGTTGAAGCCAATTCCGGCACAGATAAACAGTATTTT.

This clonotype was seen only once. The rearrangement uses TRBV6-1 and TRBJ2-7, with 9 nucleotides matching TRBD2. The CDR3 sequence is 13 residues long. V shed 8 bases, J shed 2 bases, and the junction held 4 bases outside the gene matches. In germline, CDR1 is MNHNS, CDR2 SASEGT. The CDR3 region is CASSGTSTYEQYF. CDR3 DNA sequence: TGTGCCAGCTCGGGGACTAGCACCTACGAGCAGTACTTC.

The chain couples TRBV6-5 to TRBJ2-1; TRBD1 matches at 8 bases. This CDR3 comprises 13 residues. Germline V gives CDR1 MNHEY, CDR2 SVGAGI. Unmatched junction bases numbered 10, after V lost 6 bases and J lost 12 bases. CDR3 sequence: CASSRDRGYGQFF. The DNA for the CDR3 is TGTGCCAGCAGCCGAGACAGGGGCTACGGGCAGTTCTTC.

This clonotype was seen repeatedly, ten times or more. The genes are TRBV5-5 and TRBJ2-2; D not certain. The CDR3 length is 16 residues. Germline lookup yields CDR1 SGHKS and CDR2 YYEKEE (reference sequence). The germline V and J ends were trimmed by 0 bases and 5 bases, with 14 bases remaining between them. The DNA of the CDR3 is TGTGCCAGCAGCTTGGAATCTACCTTAATGACCGGGGAGCTGTTTTTT. It encodes CASSLESTLMTGELFF.

This clonotype was seen just once. One junction end disagrees with the germline gene, perhaps due to a read error. The chain joins TRBV5-5 to TRBJ2-3, with D uncertain. The germline V gene encodes CDR1 SGHKS and CDR2 YYEKEE (reference sequence). This CDR3 region has 14 residues. In nucleotides, the CDR3 is TGTACCAGCAGCCTCTCTCGGCTCTCCGATACGCAGTATTTT. Protein product: CTSSLSRLSDTQYF.

This clonotype occurred a few times. The V call is TRBV7-2, the J call TRBJ2-1; TRBD2 matches 8 bases. In germline, CDR1 is SGHTA, CDR2 FQGNSA. The CDR3 covers 18 residues. The V segment lost 6 bases and the J segment 2 bases; nucleotides outside the gene matches: 15. The CDR3: CASSSFPRGGRTYNEQFF. The CDR3 coding sequence is TGTGCCAGCAGTTCCTTTCCCCGCGGGGGGCGGACCTACAATGAGCAGTTCTTC.

The CDR3 region has the DNA TGTGCCAGCAGTGAATGGGTTTCCTACCAGTACTTC. Translated, it gives CASSEWVSYQYF. The genes are TRBV6-1 and TRBJ2-7; D unresolved. The CDR3 is 12 residues long. CDR1 is MNHNS, CDR2 SASEGT, per germline. Trimming took off 2 bases at V and 10 bases at J, with 12 bases between the two ends.

There are many counts of this clonotype. The J gene is TRBJ1-2, the V gene TRBV7-9; D ambiguous. Germline assignment: CDR1 SEHNR and CDR2 FQNEAQ (reference sequence). Trimming left V 1 base short and J 0 bases short, with 6 bases between. The CDR3 is made up of 14 amino acids. CDR3 in amino acids: CASSLETANYGYTF. CDR3 coding DNA: TGTGCCAGCAGCTTAGAAACAGCTAACTATGGCTACACCTTC. Full variable domain (outside the CDR3, taken from reference TRBV7-9 and TRBJ1-2): DTGVSQNPRHKITKRGQNVTFRCDPISEHNRLYWYRQTLGQGPEFLTYFQNEAQLEKSRLLSDRFSAERPKGSFSTLEIQRTEQGDSAMYLCASSLETANYGYTFGSGTRLTVV.

Points on this clonotype: This could be a read error, since a much larger clone is one nucleotide away. The gene calls are TRBV24-1 and TRBJ2-1; 8 bases align to TRBD1. The germline gives CDR1 KGHDR, CDR2 SFDVKD. This CDR3 contains 14 residues. CDR3 DNA sequence: TGTGCCACCAGAAGACAGGGGCCGAGGGATGAGCATTTCTTC. Translating it yields CATRRQGPRDEHFF.

Many counts were recorded for this clonotype. J is TRBJ1-1 and V is TRBV10-1; possible D gene TRBD1, 5 bases. In germline, CDR1 is WNHNN, CDR2 SYGVQD (reference sequence). With 8 bases removed from V and 12 bases from J, the gap between germline ends came to 19 bases. The CDR3 is 12 amino acids. Written as DNA, the CDR3 is TGCGCCAGCCGGGGAGGGGATGGGGGAACTTTCTTT. It specifies CASRGGDGGTFF.

Worth noting for this clonotype: The junction does not match germline at one end; this may be a read error. This rearrangement joins TRBV11-3 to TRBJ2-5; 9 bases match TRBD2. The CDR3 contains 18 residues. The germline V gene has CDR1 SGHNT and CDR2 YENEEA. The CDR3 DNA is TGTGCCAGCAGTTTAGGAGCGACTAGCGGTTCTATTCAAGAGACCCAGTACTTC. This gives the protein CASSLGATSGSIQETQYF.

This chain connects TRBV9 to TRBJ2-7; D is possibly TRBD1 or TRBD2 (5 bases each). V was trimmed by 7 bases and J by 6 bases, leaving 14 bases between them. Germline assignment: CDR1 SGDLS and CDR2 YYNGEE. The CDR3 length is 12 residues. Here the CDR3 reads CASGMGDREQYF. For the CDR3, the DNA is TGTGCCAGCGGCATGGGGGACCGCGAGCAGTACTTC.

The chain couples TRBV28 to TRBJ2-3; D not resolved. This CDR3 comprises 14 residues. V lost 3 bases and J 6 bases, leaving 13 bases between the germline ends. CDR1 and CDR2 from the germline V gene are MDHEN and SYDVKM. CDR3 in amino acids: CASSLSPQWDTQYF. Here the CDR3 DNA reads TGTGCCAGCAGTTTGTCCCCCCAGTGGGATACGCAGTATTTT.

Concerning this clonotype itself: This may come from a read error, since a much larger clone is one base off. This sequence joins TRBV6-5 and TRBJ2-3; a weak D match, TRBD1 (7 bases). Trimming took off 6 bases at V and 6 bases at J, with 25 bases between the two ends. CDR1 and CDR2 from the germline V gene are MNHEY and SVGAGI. There are 17 residues in the CDR3. Written as DNA, the CDR3 is TGTGCCAGCAGCCGAAGCGGGCCGGGACAGCCAACCGATACGCAGTATTTT. This sequence encodes CASSRSGPGQPTDTQYF.

This clonotype was seen more than once but under ten times. This chain connects TRBV20-1 to TRBJ2-1; D is tentatively TRBD1 or TRBD2 (5 bases each). Trimming cost V 5 bases and J 2 bases, with 19 bases left between them. Germline CDR1 DFQATT, CDR2 SNEGSKA (reference sequence). This CDR3 contains 16 residues. The CDR3 DNA reads as TGCAGTGCTCAACCTCGGGGCCTGGGCCCCTACAATGAGCAGTTCTTC. Its translation: CSAQPRGLGPYNEQFF.

The chain couples TRBV4-1 to TRBJ1-2, with unresolved D. The germline V gene encodes CDR1 MGHRA and CDR2 YSYEKL. The ends were cut back, 9 bases at V and 0 bases at J, with 11 bases in the middle. The CDR3 covers 13 residues. The CDR3 loop reads CARSVTANYGYTF. The CDR3 region has the DNA TGCGCCAGAAGCGTAACAGCTAACTATGGCTACACCTTC.

A word on this clonotype: At one end, the junction sequence differs from germline, possibly due to a read error. The chain recombines TRBV6-2 or TRBV6-3 with TRBJ2-3; 7 positions match TRBD1. Germline values: CDR1 MNHEY, CDR2 SVGEGT. CDR3 length equals 15 residues. CDR3 sequence: CTSSYWDRSTDTQYF. CDR3 coding DNA: TGTACCAGCAGTTATTGGGACAGAAGCACAGATACGCAGTATTTT.